This T cell receptor (beta chain) stems from a study of CD8 T cells in Susac syndrome. Reverse transcription used roughly 0.5 to 1 ug RNA and random hexamers. TCR beta CDR3 was amplified by immunoSEQ covering 54 Vbeta and 13 Jbeta. Each CDR3 protein gets one entry after TCRdb re-called the immunoSEQ multiplex PCR reads with MiXCR. Altogether some 99,000 distinct CDR3 sequences are present, 90% to 96% being singletons, with the ten largest covering roughly 0.096%. The CDR3 length is 13 residues. The V and J ends lost 3 bases and 5 bases respectively, with 10 bases between them. Per the germline V gene, CDR1 is SGHDN and CDR2 is FVKESK. FACS was used to enrich TEMRA cells, whereas the CD8+ and CD4+ T cells were obtained by negative isolation.

Sequenced material: CD4+ T cells from PBMCs. This chain joins TRBV14 and TRBJ1-2; D not resolved. The receptor was isolated from a human donor in good health. The CDR3 region has the DNA TGTGCCAGCAGCCAGATGGCAGTTTATGGCTACACCTTC. Its protein product is CASSQMAVYGYTF. Drawing the rest from reference TRBV14 and TRBJ1-2, the complete variable domain is EAGVTQFPSHSVIEKGQTVTLRCDPISGHDNLYWYRRVMGKEIKFLLHFVKESKQDESGMPNNRFLAERTGGTYSTLKVQPAELEDSGVYFCASSQMAVYGYTFGSGTRLTVV.